The sequence of this T cell receptor beta chain was determined in a study of shared clonotypes between healthy human individuals. Study-level results: Generation probabilities were higher for clonotypes shared across all four sorted-subset donors than for unshared ones.

Each donor was a Caucasian adult residing in Nashville, Tennessee. In the original analysis: ImmunoSEQ gave junction-only sequences without quality scores, so filtering differed. Sequencing was performed with immunoSEQ multiplex PCR; in TCRdb, only in-frame clones are kept and a portion is missing. The V and J calls and clone size come from that table; D and trimming were worked out from the DNA. In the table there are 2 million to 2.5 million clones, about 92% of which are singletons. Concerning this clone: Its antigen is currently unknown.

This CDR3 has 11 amino acids. The V end lost 7 bases, the J end lost 3 bases, and 9 bases lay between the germline ends. Germline V gene lookup returns CDR1 SQVTM and CDR2 ANQGSEA. The TCR comes from a man between 18 and 29 years old in good health. Some clones in this sample may be carry-over from other donors' samples. This chain links TRBV29-1 with TRBJ2-5; D unclear. The sample was naive CD4+ T cells from PBMCs. Subset noted: CD45RA+ positively selected. The DNA of the CDR3 is TGCAGCGCCCGCTACGAAGAGACCCAGTACTTC. Translated: CSARYEETQYF.